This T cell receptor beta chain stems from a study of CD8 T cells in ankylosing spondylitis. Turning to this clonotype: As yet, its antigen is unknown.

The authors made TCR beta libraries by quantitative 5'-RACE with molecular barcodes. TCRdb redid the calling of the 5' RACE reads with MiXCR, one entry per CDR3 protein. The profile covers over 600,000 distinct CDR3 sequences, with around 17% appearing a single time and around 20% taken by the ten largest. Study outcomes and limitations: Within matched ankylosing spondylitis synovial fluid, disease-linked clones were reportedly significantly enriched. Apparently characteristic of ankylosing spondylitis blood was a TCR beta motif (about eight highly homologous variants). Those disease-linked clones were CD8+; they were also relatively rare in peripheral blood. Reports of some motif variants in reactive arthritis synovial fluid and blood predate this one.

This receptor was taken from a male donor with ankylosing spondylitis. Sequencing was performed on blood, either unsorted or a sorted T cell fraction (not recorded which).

This chain's CDR3 is CASVEGYFGELFF. The CDR3 bases are TGTGCCAGCGTGGAGGGGTATTTCGGGGAGCTGTTTTTT. This chain links TRBV7-9 with TRBJ2-2; TRBD2 is a possible D gene (6 bases). Germline V gene data show CDR1 as SEHNR and CDR2 as FQNEAQ (reference sequence). The CDR3 length is 13 residues. V was clipped by 8 bases and J by 7 bases, with 14 bases between them. Using reference TRBV7-9 and TRBJ2-2 for the parts outside the CDR3, the full variable domain is DTGVSQNPRHKITKRGQNVTFRCDPISEHNRLYWYRQTLGQGPEFLTYFQNEAQLEKSRLLSDRFSAERPKGSFSTLEIQRTEQGDSAMYLCASVEGYFGELFFGEGSRLTVL.